Reported below is one T cell receptor beta chain. In the authors' methods: Estimates of nucleated cell counts were drawn from the amplification of reference gene primers. Data came from immunoSEQ multiplex PCR; TCRdb stores just in-frame clones and leaves some out. That table supplies the V and J calls and clone size; D and trimming were determined from the DNA. The table shows more than 200,000 clones, with around nine tenths occurring only once. Trimming took 4 bases from V and 3 from J, leaving 10 bases between them. CDR3 length equals 14 residues. Looked up from germline, CDR1 is KGHSH and CDR2 is LQKENI. The data derive from a study of blood T cell repertoires in COVID-19. Turning to the study itself: The United States, Italy and Spain were the sources of the acute and convalescent COVID-19 samples. The cDNA or gDNA used as material had been derived from T cells, B-cell-depleted T cells, or PBMCs.

The TCR was taken from a woman in her sixties or seventies with acute or convalescent COVID-19. The sequenced sample was peripheral blood. This chain uses TRBV18 with TRBJ1-5; D possibly corresponds to TRBD1 (6 bases). CDR3 nucleotides: TGTGCCAGCTCACTCAGGACAGACAATCAGCCCCAGCATTTT. Translated: CASSLRTDNQPQHF. The full variable domain, completed using reference TRBV18 and TRBJ1-5, is NAGVMQNPRHLVRRRGQEARLRCSPMKGHSHVYWYRQLPEEGLKFMVYLQKENIIDESGMPKERFSAEFPKEGPSILRIQQVVRGDSAAYFCASSLRTDNQPQHFGDGTRLSIL.